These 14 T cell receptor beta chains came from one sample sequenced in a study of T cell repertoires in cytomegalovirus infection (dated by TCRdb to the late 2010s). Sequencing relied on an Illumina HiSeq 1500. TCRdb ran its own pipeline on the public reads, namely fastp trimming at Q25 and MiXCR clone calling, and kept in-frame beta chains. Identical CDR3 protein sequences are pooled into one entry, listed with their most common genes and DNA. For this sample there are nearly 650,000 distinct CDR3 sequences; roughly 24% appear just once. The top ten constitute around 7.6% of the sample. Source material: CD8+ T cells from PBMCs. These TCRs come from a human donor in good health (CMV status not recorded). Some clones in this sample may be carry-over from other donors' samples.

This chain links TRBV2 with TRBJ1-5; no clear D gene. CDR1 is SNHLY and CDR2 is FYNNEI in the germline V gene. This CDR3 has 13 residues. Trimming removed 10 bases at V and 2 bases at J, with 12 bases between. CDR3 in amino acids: CAISDSGNQPQHF. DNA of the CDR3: TGTGCCATCTCCGACTCCGGCAATCAGCCCCAGCATTTT.

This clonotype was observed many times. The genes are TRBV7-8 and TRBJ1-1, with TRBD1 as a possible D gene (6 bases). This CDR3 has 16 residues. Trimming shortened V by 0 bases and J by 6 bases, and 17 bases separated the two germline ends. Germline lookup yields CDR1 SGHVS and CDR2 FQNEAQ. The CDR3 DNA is TGTGCCAGCAGCTTAGCGGAAGCAGGGGCATTTGCTGAAGCTTTCTTT. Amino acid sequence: CASSLAEAGAFAEAFF. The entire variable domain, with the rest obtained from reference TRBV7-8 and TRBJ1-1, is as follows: GAGVSQSPRYKVAKRGQDVALRCDPISGHVSLFWYQQALGQGPEFLTYFQNEAQLDKSGLPSDRFFAERPEGSVSTLKIQRTQQEDSAVYLCASSLAEAGAFAEAFFGQGTRLTVV.

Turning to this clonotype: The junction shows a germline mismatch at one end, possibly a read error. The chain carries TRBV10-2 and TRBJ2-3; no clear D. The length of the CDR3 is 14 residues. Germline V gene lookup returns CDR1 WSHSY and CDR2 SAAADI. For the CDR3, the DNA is TGCACCAGCAGTGAGTCGGTAGGAGCAGATACGCAGTATTTT. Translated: CTSSESVGADTQYF.

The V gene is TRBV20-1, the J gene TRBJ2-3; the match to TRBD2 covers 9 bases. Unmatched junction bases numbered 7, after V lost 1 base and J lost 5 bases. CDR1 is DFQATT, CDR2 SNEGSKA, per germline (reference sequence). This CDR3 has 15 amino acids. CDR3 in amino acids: CSARGTSGSLDTQYF. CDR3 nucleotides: TGCAGTGCTAGAGGAACTAGCGGGTCCCTAGATACGCAGTATTTT.

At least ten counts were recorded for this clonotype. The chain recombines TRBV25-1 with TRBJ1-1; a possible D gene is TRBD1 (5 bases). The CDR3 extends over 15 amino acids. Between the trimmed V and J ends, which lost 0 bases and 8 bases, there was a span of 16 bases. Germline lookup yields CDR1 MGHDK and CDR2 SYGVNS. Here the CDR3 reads CASSEYWTRGEEAFF. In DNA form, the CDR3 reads TGTGCCAGCAGTGAATATTGGACACGGGGCGAAGAAGCTTTCTTT.

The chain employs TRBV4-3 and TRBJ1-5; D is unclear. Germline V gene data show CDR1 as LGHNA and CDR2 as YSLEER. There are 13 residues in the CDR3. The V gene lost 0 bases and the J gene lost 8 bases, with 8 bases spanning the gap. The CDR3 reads CASSQDELKPQHF. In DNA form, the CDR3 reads TGCGCCAGCAGCCAAGATGAATTAAAGCCCCAGCATTTT.

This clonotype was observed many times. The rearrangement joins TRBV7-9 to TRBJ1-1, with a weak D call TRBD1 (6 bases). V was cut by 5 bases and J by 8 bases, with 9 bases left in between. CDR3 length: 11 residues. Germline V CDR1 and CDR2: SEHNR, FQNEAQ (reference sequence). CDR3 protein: CASSADSEAFF. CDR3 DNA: TGTGCCAGCAGCGCGGACAGCGAAGCTTTCTTT.

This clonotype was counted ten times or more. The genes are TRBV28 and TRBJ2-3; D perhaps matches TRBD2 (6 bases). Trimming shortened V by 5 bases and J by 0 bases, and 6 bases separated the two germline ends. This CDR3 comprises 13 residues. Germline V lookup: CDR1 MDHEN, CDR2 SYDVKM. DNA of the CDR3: TGTGCCAGCAGTGGGACTAGCACAGATACGCAGTATTTT. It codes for CASSGTSTDTQYF.

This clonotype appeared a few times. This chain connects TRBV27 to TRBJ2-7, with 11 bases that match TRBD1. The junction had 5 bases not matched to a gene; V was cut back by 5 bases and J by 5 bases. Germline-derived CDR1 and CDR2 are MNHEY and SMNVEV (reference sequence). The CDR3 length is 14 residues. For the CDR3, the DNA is TGTGCCAGCAGTGGACAGGGGGCGGGAAACGAGCAGTACTTC. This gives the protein CASSGQGAGNEQYF.

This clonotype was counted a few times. The CDR3 region is CASGLGETGAYNEQFF. DNA of the CDR3: TGTGCTAGTGGTTTGGGGGAGACAGGGGCCTACAATGAGCAGTTCTTC. The chain recombines TRBV12-5 with TRBJ2-1; 8 nucleotides line up with TRBD1. The CDR3 is made up of 16 amino acids. J gave up 2 bases and V 1 base, and 4 bases lay outside the gene matches. CDR1 is LGHNT and CDR2 is FRNRAP in the germline V gene.

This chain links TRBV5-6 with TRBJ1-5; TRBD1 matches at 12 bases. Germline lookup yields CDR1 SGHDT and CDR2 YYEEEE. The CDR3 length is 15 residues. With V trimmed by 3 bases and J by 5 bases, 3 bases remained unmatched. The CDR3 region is CASSSGTGGYQPQHF. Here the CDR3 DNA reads TGTGCCAGCAGCTCCGGGACAGGGGGCTATCAGCCCCAGCATTTT.

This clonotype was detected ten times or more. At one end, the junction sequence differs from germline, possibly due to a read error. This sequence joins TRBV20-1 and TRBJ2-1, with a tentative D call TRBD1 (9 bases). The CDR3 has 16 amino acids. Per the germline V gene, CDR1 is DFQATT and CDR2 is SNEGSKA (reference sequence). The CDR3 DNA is TGCAGTTCTAGCGATAGCGGGACAGGGTACTACAATGAGCAGTTCTTC. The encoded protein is CSSSDSGTGYYNEQFF.

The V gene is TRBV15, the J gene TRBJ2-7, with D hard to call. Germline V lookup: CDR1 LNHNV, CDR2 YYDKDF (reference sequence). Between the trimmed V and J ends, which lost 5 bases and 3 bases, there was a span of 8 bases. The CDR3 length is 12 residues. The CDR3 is CATSPRDYEQYF. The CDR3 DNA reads TGTGCCACCAGCCCTAGGGACTACGAGCAGTACTTC.

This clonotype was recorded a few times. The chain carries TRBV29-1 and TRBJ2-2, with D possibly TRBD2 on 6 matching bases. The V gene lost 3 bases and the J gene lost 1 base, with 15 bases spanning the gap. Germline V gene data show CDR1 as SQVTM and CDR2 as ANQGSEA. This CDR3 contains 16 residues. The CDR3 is CSVEVRGAWNTGELFF. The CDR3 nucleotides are TGCAGCGTTGAGGTCCGCGGGGCCTGGAACACCGGGGAGCTGTTTTTT.